A selection of T cell receptor beta chains follows, all from one sample in a study of T cells after yellow fever vaccination. From the 5' RACE reads, TCRdb called clonotypes with MiXCR, one entry per CDR3 protein. The sample holds approximately 250,000 distinct CDR3 sequences, roughly 6.8% seen once. Sequences were derived from CD4+ T cells sorted from PBMCs, sampled on the day of the yellow fever booster vaccination. The receptors originated from a man between 25 and 39 years old who received the YFV17D yellow fever vaccine. CDR3s include the opening cysteine and the closing phenylalanine or tryptophan. Fields, in order: J gene, V gene, D gene, clone size, CDR3 DNA, CDR3 protein. A D gene is named only where the DNA matches it firmly. The size of a clone is reported for some rows only, either as once, few or many, or as a class for expanded clones.

j_gene: TRBJ2-7
v_gene: TRBV10-1
d_gene: TRBD1
abundance: -
CDR3nt: TGCGCCAGCAGTGATCCGGGACAGGGATCGGGCGAGCAGTACTTC
CDR3aa: CASSDPGQGSGEQYF

j_gene: TRBJ1-1
v_gene: TRBV7-9
d_gene: -
abundance: few
CDR3nt: TGTGCCAGCAGCCCACAATGGACTGAAGCTTTCTTT
CDR3aa: CASSPQWTEAFF

j_gene: TRBJ1-5
v_gene: TRBV11-1
d_gene: -
abundance: many
CDR3nt: TGTGCCAGCAGCTTAGCCGATCACAATCAGCCCCAGCATTTT
CDR3aa: CASSLADHNQPQHF

j_gene: TRBJ2-3
v_gene: TRBV5-5
d_gene: -
abundance: many
CDR3nt: TGTGCCAGCAGCTTGCAGGGTTACGGCACAGATACGCAGTATTTT
CDR3aa: CASSLQGYGTDTQYF

j_gene: TRBJ2-5
v_gene: TRBV9
d_gene: -
abundance: many
CDR3nt: TGTGCCAGCAGCGTAGCTACGAGCACGGAGACCCAGTACTTC
CDR3aa: CASSVATSTETQYF

j_gene: TRBJ2-7
v_gene: TRBV20-1
d_gene: -
abundance: many
CDR3nt: TGCAGTGCTAGTGGGACACACTACGAGCAGTACTTC
CDR3aa: CSASGTHYEQYF

j_gene: TRBJ1-5
v_gene: TRBV19
d_gene: TRBD1
abundance: many
CDR3nt: TGTGCCAGTACCCCGGACAGGACAGATCAGCCCCAGCATTTT
CDR3aa: CASTPDRTDQPQHF

j_gene: TRBJ2-5
v_gene: TRBV25-1
d_gene: TRBD2
abundance: few
CDR3nt: TGTGCCAGCAGTGACGAGCCAAGGACTAGCGGGTACCAAGAGACCCAGTACTTC
CDR3aa: CASSDEPRTSGYQETQYF

j_gene: TRBJ2-2
v_gene: TRBV15
d_gene: -
abundance: -
CDR3nt: TGTGCCACCAGCAGGGAATTTACAGGGAACACCGGGGAGCTGTTTTTT
CDR3aa: CATSREFTGNTGELFF

j_gene: TRBJ2-7
v_gene: TRBV29-1
d_gene: -
abundance: many
CDR3nt: TGCAGCGTTGGGTGGAGCCTTACCTACGAGCAGTACTTC
CDR3aa: CSVGWSLTYEQYF

j_gene: TRBJ1-1
v_gene: TRBV5-1
d_gene: -
abundance: many
CDR3nt: TGCGCCAGCAGCTTGGCGGGGGGGGAGACTGAAGCTTTCTTT
CDR3aa: CASSLAGGETEAFF

j_gene: TRBJ2-7
v_gene: TRBV20-1
d_gene: -
abundance: few
CDR3nt: TGCAGTGCCACCCGGGGGAGCTCCTACGAGCAGTACTTC
CDR3aa: CSATRGSSYEQYF

j_gene: TRBJ2-1
v_gene: TRBV29-1
d_gene: -
abundance: many
CDR3nt: TGCAGCGGGAGGGTAGGCAATGAGCAGTTCTTC
CDR3aa: CSGRVGNEQFF

j_gene: TRBJ2-5
v_gene: TRBV5-1
d_gene: -
abundance: -
CDR3nt: TGCGCCAGCAGCTTGGCGGGCAGGCCACAAGAGACCCAGTACTTC
CDR3aa: CASSLAGRPQETQYF

j_gene: TRBJ2-3
v_gene: TRBV25-1
d_gene: -
abundance: -
CDR3nt: TGTGCCAGTACCCAAAGCGACACAGATACGCAGTATTTT
CDR3aa: CASTQSDTDTQYF

j_gene: TRBJ2-7
v_gene: TRBV9
d_gene: -
abundance: many
CDR3nt: TGTGCCAGCAGCCCCGGACCGATTCCCTACGAGCAGTACTTC
CDR3aa: CASSPGPIPYEQYF

j_gene: TRBJ2-5
v_gene: TRBV20-1
d_gene: TRBD2
abundance: -
CDR3nt: TGCAGTGCTAGAGCGTCTAGCGGTCCGGGGCAGACCCAGTACTTC
CDR3aa: CSARASSGPGQTQYF

j_gene: TRBJ2-4
v_gene: TRBV5-1
d_gene: -
abundance: many
CDR3nt: TGCGCCAGCAGCCCGGACAAGAAAAACATTCAGTACTTC
CDR3aa: CASSPDKKNIQYF

j_gene: TRBJ2-1
v_gene: TRBV25-1
d_gene: TRBD2
abundance: few
CDR3nt: TGTGCCGTTACTAGCGGCCCTGGTAACTCCTACAATGAGCAGTTCTTC
CDR3aa: CAVTSGPGNSYNEQFF

j_gene: TRBJ1-6
v_gene: TRBV12-3/TRBV12-4
d_gene: TRBD1
abundance: -
CDR3nt: TGTGCCAGCAGTATGACAGGGGATTCACCCCTCCACTTT
CDR3aa: CASSMTGDSPLHF

j_gene: TRBJ1-2
v_gene: TRBV7-2
d_gene: -
abundance: -
CDR3nt: TGTGCCAGCAGGTCGGGAGGGGGGACCGGGAGAGGCTACACCTTC
CDR3aa: CASRSGGGTGRGYTF

j_gene: TRBJ2-7
v_gene: TRBV29-1
d_gene: -
abundance: -
CDR3nt: TGCAGCGTGCCCCTCCAAGGAGGGTTCGGGCCGGGTGAGCAGTACTTC
CDR3aa: CSVPLQGGFGPGEQYF

j_gene: TRBJ1-1
v_gene: TRBV20-1
d_gene: -
abundance: few
CDR3nt: TGCAGTGCCCTTAAAGGAGGGTTGGACACTGAAGCTTTCTTT
CDR3aa: CSALKGGLDTEAFF

j_gene: TRBJ1-5
v_gene: TRBV7-8
d_gene: -
abundance: -
CDR3nt: TGTGCCAGCAGCTTAAGACTGAATTATCAGCCCCAGCATTTT
CDR3aa: CASSLRLNYQPQHF

j_gene: TRBJ2-7
v_gene: TRBV6-1
d_gene: -
abundance: -
CDR3nt: TGTGCCACGGCTGGGGGCGGGACCTACGAGCAGTACTTC
CDR3aa: CATAGGGTYEQYF

j_gene: TRBJ2-2
v_gene: TRBV5-4
d_gene: -
abundance: -
CDR3nt: TGTTCAATGGACAGCATGAACACCGGGGAGCTGTTTTTT
CDR3aa: CSMDSMNTGELFF

j_gene: TRBJ2-2
v_gene: TRBV5-1
d_gene: TRBD2
abundance: few
CDR3nt: TGCGCCAGCAGCTGGACTAGCGGGCCGAACACCGGGGAGCTGTTTTTT
CDR3aa: CASSWTSGPNTGELFF

j_gene: TRBJ1-5
v_gene: TRBV12-3/TRBV12-4
d_gene: -
abundance: many
CDR3nt: TGTGCCAGCCAGGCCGGGATCCACAATCAGCCCCAGCATTTT
CDR3aa: CASQAGIHNQPQHF